These 21 T cell receptor beta chains share one sample of origin, sequenced in a study of CD8+ T cells in alopecia areata. RNA was extracted and reverse transcribed into cDNA as the sequencing template. Sequencing used immunoSEQ multiplex PCR; TCRdb keeps in-frame clones, though not all of them. The sample has under 250,000 clones, around 62% seen once. The sample in question was CD4+ T cells sorted from blood, obtained at week 0. The receptors were sampled from a human donor with alopecia areata.

The genes are TRBV19 and TRBJ2-7, with 11 bases lining up with TRBD2. V shed 2 bases and J 1 base; nucleotides not matched to a gene: 7. This CDR3 spans 17 amino acids. Germline-derived CDR1 and CDR2 are LNHDA and SQIVND (reference sequence). CDR3 in DNA: TGTGCCAGTAGTATAAAGACTAGCGGGATCCCGTCCTACGAGCAGTACTTC. Its protein product is CASSIKTSGIPSYEQYF. The full variable domain, its missing parts supplied by reference TRBV19 and TRBJ2-7, is DGGITQSPKYLFRKEGQNVTLSCEQNLNHDAMYWYRQDPGQGLRLIYYSQIVNDFQKGDIAEGYSVSREKKESFPLTVTSAQKNPTAFYLCASSIKTSGIPSYEQYFGPGTRLTVT.

This clone was counted a few times. The J gene is TRBJ2-4, the V gene TRBV29-1; D is perhaps TRBD2 (5 bases). V lost 5 bases, J lost 0 bases, and 14 bases lay in between. Germline CDR1 SQVTM, CDR2 ANQGSEA. The CDR3 extends over 15 amino acids. DNA for the CDR3: TGCAGCGTTAAGCTAGGAGGACTAGCCAAAAACATTCAGTACTTC. Translation gives CSVKLGGLAKNIQYF.

This chain links TRBV7-6 with TRBJ1-5; TRBD1 matches 8 bases. There are 13 residues in the CDR3. J gave up 16 bases and V 4 bases, and 12 bases lay outside the gene matches. The germline V gene has CDR1 SGHVS and CDR2 FNYEAQ. CDR3 sequence reads: CASSYGEGTGQHF. The CDR3 nucleotides are TGTGCCAGCAGCTATGGGGAGGGGACAGGACAACATTTT. Full variable domain (rest looked up from reference TRBV7-6 and TRBJ1-5): GAGVSQSPRYKVTKRGQDVALRCDPISGHVSLYWYRQALGQGPEFLTYFNYEAQQDKSGLPNDRFSAERPEGSISTLTIQRTEQRDSAMYRCASSYGEGTGQHFGDGTRLSIL.

This clone was recorded a few times. The V call is TRBV30, the J call TRBJ2-7, with D maybe TRBD1 (5 bases). Germline V CDR1 and CDR2: GTSNPN, SVGIG (reference sequence). The CDR3 covers 11 residues. Trimming shortened V by 6 bases and J by 4 bases, and 10 bases separated the two germline ends. CDR3 DNA: TGTGCCTGTAAACAGGCATACGAGCAGTACTTC. Encoded protein: CACKQAYEQYF.

This clone was observed a handful of times. Additional DNA sequences in this sample encode the identical CDR3. This rearrangement joins TRBV29-1 to TRBJ1-2; weak D call: TRBD1 (6 bases). The V end lost 6 bases, the J end lost 4 bases, and 12 bases lay between the germline ends. The germline V gene encodes CDR1 SQVTM and CDR2 ANQGSEA. The CDR3 consists of 12 residues. The CDR3 nucleotides read TGCAGCGTCCTCCGGACAGCCTATGGCTACACCTTC. Translated: CSVLRTAYGYTF.

This clone has only a few counts. This chain links TRBV9 with TRBJ1-2; D possibly corresponds to TRBD1 (6 bases). The CDR3 sequence is 13 residues long. Trimming pared 4 bases from V and 8 bases from J, leaving 15 bases between. Looked up from germline, CDR1 is SGDLS and CDR2 is YYNGEE. CDR3 loop: CASSPQQGWGYTF. CDR3 coding DNA: TGTGCCAGCAGCCCGCAACAGGGTTGGGGCTACACCTTC.

This chain links TRBV9 with TRBJ1-2; D gene uncertain. CDR3 length equals 12 residues. V shed 0 bases and J shed 5 bases, with 5 bases lying between them. Germline CDR1 and CDR2: SGDLS and YYNGEE. As DNA, the CDR3 is TGTGCCAGCAGCGTAGTAGGTTATGGCTACACCTTC. Protein product: CASSVVGYGYTF.

A single count supports this clone. Here the CDR3 reads CATSRDSYGYGYTF. In DNA, the CDR3 is TGTGCCACTTCCCGAGACAGCTATGGCTATGGCTACACCTTC. The chain recombines TRBV27 with TRBJ1-2, with a tentative D call TRBD1 (5 bases). Per germline, CDR1 MNHEY and CDR2 SMNVEV (reference sequence). The V and J ends lost 10 bases and 4 bases respectively, with 19 bases between them. This CDR3 has 14 amino acids.

This chain uses TRBV6-5 with TRBJ2-1; 9 nucleotides align to TRBD2. The CDR3 has 15 amino acids. Trimming took 5 bases from V and 8 from J; bases not matched to a gene: 10. Germline CDR1 and CDR2: MNHEY and SVGAGI. In DNA form, the CDR3 reads TGTGCCAGCAGTGCCCTTGGCGGGAGGGCCCATGAGCAGTTCTTC. This gives the protein CASSALGGRAHEQFF.

There are many counts of this clone. The rearrangement links TRBV6-1 to TRBJ2-1, with TRBD1 matching over 7 bases. Germline V gives CDR1 MNHNS, CDR2 SASEGT. This CDR3 has 15 amino acids. The trim removed 6 bases at V and 5 bases at J, leaving 10 bases unmatched. The CDR3 DNA sequence: TGTGCCAGCAGGAGGGACAGATCTTGGGACAATGAGCAGTTCTTC. It translates to CASRRDRSWDNEQFF.

This clone was found a few times. The chain recombines TRBV30 with TRBJ1-1, with D perhaps matching TRBD1 (6 bases). CDR3 length equals 14 residues. Trimming cost V 5 bases and J 11 bases, with 24 bases left between them. Germline CDR1 is GTSNPN and CDR2 is SVGIG (reference sequence). CDR3 residues: CAWAGVVGGWYAFF. The CDR3 DNA reads as TGTGCCTGGGCCGGAGTTGTCGGGGGCTGGTACGCTTTCTTT.

This clone was seen a handful of times. The chain has TRBV20-1 and TRBJ2-2, with D unclear. This CDR3 comprises 11 residues. Germline lookup yields CDR1 DFQATT and CDR2 SNEGSKA (reference sequence). The V and J ends lost 3 bases and 9 bases respectively, with 8 bases between them. The CDR3 loop is CSASRSRELFF. CDR3 in DNA: TGCAGTGCTAGTCGTAGCAGGGAGCTGTTTTTT.

The V gene is TRBV29-1, the J gene TRBJ2-6, with a tentative D call TRBD1 (5 bases). The CDR3 is 17 residues long. Trimming pared 7 bases from V and 0 bases from J, leaving 19 bases between. The germline V gene has CDR1 SQVTM and CDR2 ANQGSEA. CDR3 loop: CSARGLSPSSGANVLTF. DNA for the CDR3: TGCAGCGCTAGGGGTCTTTCACCCTCCTCTGGGGCCAACGTCCTGACTTTC.

With respect to this clone: The sample holds other DNA sequences that translate to the same CDR3. This chain joins TRBV7-3 and TRBJ1-1; D unclear. The germline V and J ends were trimmed by 2 bases and 1 base, with 5 bases remaining between them. CDR3 length equals 13 residues. CDR1 and CDR2 from the germline V gene are SGHTA and FQGTGA. As DNA, the CDR3 is TGTGCCAGCAGCTTAGGCCAGAACACTGAAGCTTTCTTT. Residues: CASSLGQNTEAFF. The whole variable domain, remainder taken from reference TRBV7-3 and TRBJ1-1, is GAGVSQTPSNKVTEKGKYVELRCDPISGHTALYWYRQSLGQGPEFLIYFQGTGAADDSGLPNDRFFAVRPEGSVSTLKIQRTERGDSAVYLCASSLGQNTEAFFGQGTRLTVV.

V and J are TRBV4-1 and TRBJ2-7; 9 bases line up with TRBD2. Trimming removed 0 bases from V and 2 bases from J; junction bases left unmatched: 14. This CDR3 contains 19 residues. Germline V gives CDR1 MGHRA, CDR2 YSYEKL. CDR3 protein: CASSQERGFRLAGAYEQYF. The CDR3 DNA sequence: TGCGCCAGCAGCCAAGAGCGCGGATTCCGATTAGCGGGAGCCTACGAGCAGTACTTC.

The table lists this clone with a few counts. V usage is TRBV29-1 and J usage is TRBJ1-1; no reliable D call. V was cut by 6 bases and J by 2 bases, with 13 bases left in between. CDR1 and CDR2 from the germline V gene are SQVTM and ANQGSEA. The CDR3 has 13 amino acids. The CDR3 region has the DNA TGCAGCGTGAACGGGATCCTTAACACTGAAGCTTTCTTT. Its translation: CSVNGILNTEAFF. Based on the CDR3 plus reference TRBV29-1 and TRBJ1-1, the full variable domain is SAVISQKPSRDICQRGTSLTIQCQVDSQVTMMFWYRQQPGQSLTLIATANQGSEATYESGFVIDKFPISRPNLTFSTLTVSNMSPEDSSIYLCSVNGILNTEAFFGQGTRLTVV.

The chain combines TRBV30 with TRBJ2-7; 7 bases are shared with TRBD1. V trimming: 2 bases; J trimming: 5 bases; junction bases outside the gene matches: 9. The germline CDR1 and CDR2 sequences are GTSNPN and SVGIG (reference sequence). The CDR3 is 14 residues long. CDR3 coding DNA: TGTGCCTGGAGTCGTAACAGGGGTTTCGACGAGCAGTACTTC. Its protein is CAWSRNRGFDEQYF.

The V gene is TRBV19, the J gene TRBJ1-5; possibly TRBD1 for D (5 bases). Trimming cost V 5 bases and J 5 bases, with 22 bases left between them. CDR1 is LNHDA, CDR2 SQIVND, per germline (reference sequence). There are 17 residues in the CDR3. The CDR3 sequence: CASSGSRDRSLYQPQHF. The DNA for the CDR3 is TGTGCCAGTAGTGGATCCCGGGACCGTTCCCTCTATCAGCCCCAGCATTTT. The variable domain in full, with the rest retrieved from reference TRBV19 and TRBJ1-5, is DGGITQSPKYLFRKEGQNVTLSCEQNLNHDAMYWYRQDPGQGLRLIYYSQIVNDFQKGDIAEGYSVSREKKESFPLTVTSAQKNPTAFYLCASSGSRDRSLYQPQHFGDGTRLSIL.

In this sample, this clone turned up once. The rearrangement links TRBV6-5 to TRBJ1-5; 11 nucleotides align to TRBD1. The CDR3 is 14 amino acids. J lost 6 bases, V lost 6 bases, and 4 bases had no gene match. The germline CDR1 and CDR2 sequences are MNHEY and SVGAGI. CDR3 DNA sequence: TGTGCCAGCAGGGCGGACAGGGGGCTTCAGCCCCAGCATTTT. It yields the protein CASRADRGLQPQHF.

The chain is built from TRBV7-8 and TRBJ1-6, with D perhaps TRBD1 (6 bases). Germline V gives CDR1 SGHVS, CDR2 FQNEAQ. V was shortened by 1 base and J by 7 bases, with 11 bases between the two germline ends. The CDR3 has 15 amino acids. The CDR3 DNA reads TGTGCCAGCAGCTTAGGGCGGCAGGGGAATTCACCCCTCCACTTT. It encodes CASSLGRQGNSPLHF.

The chain links TRBV6-5 to TRBJ2-1, with 10 bases that match TRBD2. V gave up 1 base and J gave up 16 bases; unmatched junction bases: 7. The CDR3 loop spans 13 amino acids. CDR1 is MNHEY and CDR2 is SVGAGI in the germline V gene. As DNA, the CDR3 is TGTGCCAGCAGTTACTGGACCGGGACTAGCGTTTTCTTC. This translates into CASSYWTGTSVFF.